The 9 T cell receptor beta chains in this list originate from one sample, sequenced in a study of blood T cell repertoires in COVID-19. Assay used: immunoSEQ multiplex PCR; TCRdb lists only in-frame clones, some missing. The sample lists 160,000 or so clones; about 88% were seen once. The specimen was peripheral blood. The receptors were gathered from a woman aged 45-65 years with COVID-19, enrolled during active disease.

The chain recombines TRBV3-1 (or the pseudogene TRBV3-2) with TRBJ2-7, with D perhaps TRBD2 (6 bases). Per the germline V gene, CDR1 is LGHDT and CDR2 is YNNKEL (reference sequence). The CDR3 covers 14 residues. Trimming removed 1 base from V and 3 bases from J, with 10 bases in between. For the CDR3, the DNA is TGTGCCAGCAGCCAAGGGGACTTTGACTACGAGCAGTACTTC. This codes for CASSQGDFDYEQYF.

This chain uses TRBV27 with TRBJ2-2; 8 nucleotides match TRBD2. The junction had 9 bases not matched to a gene; V was cut back by 7 bases and J by 2 bases. The CDR3 contains 16 residues. Germline loops: CDR1 MNHEY, CDR2 SMNVEV (reference sequence). This CDR3 is CASTPIAGGNTGELFF. CDR3 DNA: TGTGCCAGCACTCCCATTGCGGGGGGTAACACCGGGGAGCTGTTTTTT.

V usage is TRBV18 and J usage is TRBJ1-6, with a tentative D call TRBD1 (6 bases). Deletions cut 3 bases from V and 10 bases from J, with 16 bases between. This CDR3 spans 15 amino acids. CDR1 and CDR2 from the germline V gene are KGHSH and LQKENI. In nucleotides, the CDR3 is TGTGCCAGCTCACCGACTCAGGGGTTCGGGTCACCCCTCCACTTT. It codes for CASSPTQGFGSPLHF. The full variable domain, completed using reference TRBV18 and TRBJ1-6, is NAGVMQNPRHLVRRRGQEARLRCSPMKGHSHVYWYRQLPEEGLKFMVYLQKENIIDESGMPKERFSAEFPKEGPSILRIQQVVRGDSAAYFCASSPTQGFGSPLHFGNGTRLTVT.

The chain recombines TRBV10-3 with TRBJ2-3; 11 bases map to TRBD2. CDR3 size: 17 residues. In germline, CDR1 is ENHRY, CDR2 SYGVKD. After removal of 6 bases from V and 1 base from J, the junction contained 9 bases not matched to a gene. CDR3 nucleotides: TGTGCCATCAGCGTTCGGGAACTAGCGGGGGGCACAGATACGCAGTATTTT. This encodes CAISVRELAGGTDTQYF.

The CDR3 DNA follows: TGTGCCAGTACCCGGGGGTATGGCTACACCTTC. It codes for CASTRGYGYTF. The V gene is TRBV6-5, the J gene TRBJ1-2, with a tentative D call TRBD1 (5 bases). CDR3 length: 11 residues. Germline V CDR1 and CDR2: MNHEY, SVGAGI. V gave up 9 bases and J gave up 5 bases, with 10 bases separating them.

This clone was observed a few times. The rearrangement joins TRBV7-8 to TRBJ2-2; 12 positions match TRBD2. This CDR3 is built from 15 residues. Germline CDR1 and CDR2: SGHVS and FQNEAQ. J was trimmed by 8 bases and V by 5 bases; bases with no gene match: 6. CDR3: CASSPGLAGRGELFF. The CDR3 DNA reads as TGTGCCAGCAGCCCAGGACTAGCGGGGAGAGGGGAGCTGTTTTTT.

This clone occurred once. This rearrangement joins TRBV2 to TRBJ1-1; the D gene is possibly TRBD1 (6 bases). From germline, CDR1 is SNHLY and CDR2 FYNNEI. V lost 0 bases and J lost 1, with 12 bases in between. This CDR3 has 16 amino acids. The CDR3 loop is CASSEALGGSNTEAFF. The CDR3 nucleotides are TGTGCCAGCAGTGAAGCGCTTGGGGGCTCGAACACTGAAGCTTTCTTT.

The chain combines TRBV29-1 with TRBJ2-5; possibly TRBD2 for D (7 bases). Trimming shortened V by 2 bases and J by 7 bases, and 20 bases separated the two germline ends. The CDR3 contains 15 residues. The germline V gene encodes CDR1 SQVTM and CDR2 ANQGSEA. CDR3 sequence reads: CSVEFPGGPRGTQYF. The CDR3 DNA sequence: TGCAGCGTTGAATTCCCCGGGGGGCCCCGGGGGACCCAGTACTTC.

The chain couples TRBV6-2 or TRBV6-3 to TRBJ2-7, with D possibly TRBD1 on 6 matching bases. The CDR3 spans 14 residues. Trimming stripped 0 bases from V and 2 bases from J, with 8 bases between. CDR1 is MNHEY and CDR2 is SVGEGT in the germline V gene. CDR3 protein: CASSYSWDTYEQYF. The CDR3 bases are TGTGCCAGCAGTTACTCGTGGGACACCTACGAGCAGTACTTC.